A selection of T cell receptor beta chains follows, all from one sample in a study of response to subunit inactivated influenza vaccine. TCRdb itself ran the RT-PCR reads through MiXCR, one entry per CDR3 protein. The sample has a few hundred thousand distinct CDR3 sequences; roughly 9.7% are singletons. Sequenced material: PBMCs from blood, taken roughly 47 days after vaccination. The receptors derive from a man between 50 and 59 years old who received an inactivated influenza vaccine. The CDR3 runs from the conserved cysteine through the conserved F or W. D genes are given only for firm matches. For some rows the clone size is stated as once, few or many, or as a class when expanded; others skip it.

D gene: NA
V gene: TRBV6-2/TRBV6-3
clone size: many
J gene: TRBJ2-7
CDR3 protein: CASRLGVHEQYF
CDR3 DNA: TGTGCCAGCCGATTAGGGGTCCACGAGCAGTACTTC

D gene: NA
V gene: TRBV9
clone size: few
J gene: TRBJ2-3
CDR3 protein: CASSGEGNTQYF
CDR3 DNA: TGTGCCAGCAGCGGTGAGGGGAATACGCAGTATTTT

D gene: TRBD2
V gene: TRBV5-5
clone size: NA
J gene: TRBJ2-7
CDR3 protein: CASSLGALAGVYEQYF
CDR3 DNA: TGTGCCAGCAGCTTGGGAGCTCTAGCGGGAGTCTACGAGCAGTACTTC

D gene: TRBD2
V gene: TRBV5-1
clone size: few
J gene: TRBJ2-1
CDR3 protein: CASSQGLAGGEGEQFF
CDR3 DNA: TGCGCCAGCAGCCAGGGACTAGCGGGAGGTGAGGGTGAGCAGTTCTTC

D gene: NA
V gene: TRBV4-3
clone size: few
J gene: TRBJ1-4
CDR3 protein: CASSQDWPATNEKLFF
CDR3 DNA: TGCGCCAGCAGCCAAGATTGGCCTGCAACTAATGAAAAACTGTTTTTT

D gene: TRBD1
V gene: TRBV7-3
clone size: few
J gene: TRBJ2-6
CDR3 protein: CASSPRQGSGANVLTF
CDR3 DNA: TGTGCCAGCAGCCCAAGACAGGGGAGTGGGGCCAACGTCCTGACTTTC

D gene: TRBD1
V gene: TRBV14
clone size: many
J gene: TRBJ2-7
CDR3 protein: CASSPSGQGLYEQYF
CDR3 DNA: TGTGCCAGCAGCCCATCGGGACAGGGCCTCTACGAGCAGTACTTC

D gene: TRBD1
V gene: TRBV20-1
clone size: NA
J gene: TRBJ1-5
CDR3 protein: CSAGGQGSLQPQHF
CDR3 DNA: TGCAGTGCTGGCGGACAGGGGAGTTTGCAGCCCCAGCATTTT

D gene: NA
V gene: TRBV20-1
clone size: NA
J gene: TRBJ1-2
CDR3 protein: CSAHLGRGANYGYTF
CDR3 DNA: TGCAGTGCCCATCTGGGGAGGGGGGCTAACTATGGCTACACCTTC

D gene: TRBD2
V gene: TRBV6-2/TRBV6-3
clone size: many
J gene: TRBJ2-3
CDR3 protein: CASRLIAGGSTDTQYF
CDR3 DNA: TGTGCCAGCAGGCTTATAGCGGGAGGAAGCACAGATACGCAGTATTTT

D gene: NA
V gene: TRBV11-2
clone size: NA
J gene: TRBJ2-5
CDR3 protein: CASSLTPGMGGNAQYF
CDR3 DNA: TGTGCCAGCAGCTTAACCCCAGGGATGGGGGGTAACGCCCAGTACTTC

D gene: NA
V gene: TRBV7-2
clone size: few
J gene: TRBJ1-1
CDR3 protein: CASSLAGSRGTEAFF
CDR3 DNA: TGTGCCAGCAGCTTAGCGGGTTCCAGGGGCACTGAAGCTTTCTTT

D gene: NA
V gene: TRBV4-2
clone size: NA
J gene: TRBJ1-2
CDR3 protein: CASSQGNGYTF
CDR3 DNA: TGTGCCAGCAGCCAAGGTAATGGCTACACCTTC

D gene: NA
V gene: TRBV10-3
clone size: NA
J gene: TRBJ2-7
CDR3 protein: CAISEGQTGYEQYF
CDR3 DNA: TGTGCCATCAGTGAGGGGCAGACAGGCTACGAGCAGTACTTC

D gene: TRBD2
V gene: TRBV6-1
clone size: once
J gene: TRBJ2-1
CDR3 protein: CASKKNQAGGPDEQFF
CDR3 DNA: TGTGCCAGCAAGAAAAACCAGGCGGGGGGGCCGGATGAGCAGTTCTTC

D gene: NA
V gene: TRBV5-6
clone size: many
J gene: TRBJ2-5
CDR3 protein: CASSLDRDTHRPAQETQYF
CDR3 DNA: TGTGCCAGCAGCTTGGATCGGGACACGCACCGCCCAGCTCAAGAGACCCAGTACTTC

D gene: TRBD1
V gene: TRBV4-3
clone size: few
J gene: TRBJ2-2
CDR3 protein: CASSQPTGQGVLNTGELFF
CDR3 DNA: TGCGCCAGCAGCCAGCCCACGGGACAGGGGGTCCTCAACACCGGGGAGCTGTTTTTT

D gene: NA
V gene: TRBV6-2/TRBV6-3
clone size: NA
J gene: TRBJ2-7
CDR3 protein: CARPTSSHSYEQYF
CDR3 DNA: TGTGCCAGACCTACCTCGTCACACTCCTACGAGCAGTACTTC

D gene: NA
V gene: TRBV27
clone size: few
J gene: TRBJ2-7
CDR3 protein: CASSLSWTAISYEQYF
CDR3 DNA: TGTGCCAGCAGTTTATCATGGACAGCTATCTCCTACGAGCAGTACTTC

D gene: TRBD1
V gene: TRBV7-9
clone size: NA
J gene: TRBJ2-5
CDR3 protein: CASSARDRGVRETQYF
CDR3 DNA: TGTGCCAGCAGCGCCCGGGACAGGGGAGTCCGAGAGACCCAGTACTTC

D gene: NA
V gene: TRBV29-1
clone size: many
J gene: TRBJ2-7
CDR3 protein: CSVGTTYEQYF
CDR3 DNA: TGCAGCGTCGGGACAACCTACGAGCAGTACTTC

D gene: NA
V gene: TRBV12-3/TRBV12-4
clone size: few
J gene: TRBJ2-7
CDR3 protein: CASSRDWPYEQYF
CDR3 DNA: TGTGCCAGCAGTCGGGACTGGCCCTACGAGCAGTACTTC

D gene: TRBD2
V gene: TRBV5-1
clone size: NA
J gene: TRBJ2-5
CDR3 protein: CASSLAPAGDLETQYF
CDR3 DNA: TGCGCCAGCAGCTTGGCCCCAGCGGGGGACCTAGAGACCCAGTACTTC

D gene: NA
V gene: TRBV7-2
clone size: few
J gene: TRBJ1-6
CDR3 protein: CASSLNPNSPLHF
CDR3 DNA: TGTGCCAGCAGCTTAAATCCGAATTCACCCCTCCACTTT

D gene: TRBD2
V gene: TRBV7-2
clone size: NA
J gene: TRBJ2-3
CDR3 protein: CASSLPSGRGADTQYF
CDR3 DNA: TGTGCCAGCAGCCTCCCTAGCGGGAGGGGGGCAGATACGCAGTATTTT

D gene: NA
V gene: TRBV4-3
clone size: few
J gene: TRBJ2-7
CDR3 protein: CASSQGTELSYEQYF
CDR3 DNA: TGCGCCAGCAGCCAAGGGACAGAGCTCTCCTACGAGCAGTACTTC

D gene: TRBD1
V gene: TRBV20-1
clone size: NA
J gene: TRBJ2-7
CDR3 protein: CSARVGGALSYEQYF
CDR3 DNA: TGCAGTGCTAGAGTAGGGGGCGCGCTCTCCTACGAGCAGTACTTC

D gene: NA
V gene: TRBV28
clone size: few
J gene: TRBJ2-1
CDR3 protein: CAGGGPADYNEQFF
CDR3 DNA: TGTGCCGGAGGGGGTCCCGCCGATTACAATGAGCAGTTCTTC

D gene: NA
V gene: TRBV20-1
clone size: few
J gene: TRBJ1-5
CDR3 protein: CSAMIESNQPQHF
CDR3 DNA: TGCAGTGCGATGATCGAAAGCAATCAGCCCCAGCATTTT

D gene: TRBD1
V gene: TRBV7-9
clone size: NA
J gene: TRBJ2-2
CDR3 protein: CASSLGGQLTGELFF
CDR3 DNA: TGTGCCAGCAGCTTAGGGGGACAGCTCACCGGGGAGCTGTTTTTT

D gene: NA
V gene: TRBV12-3/TRBV12-4
clone size: many
J gene: TRBJ1-3
CDR3 protein: CASSESPGNTIYF
CDR3 DNA: TGTGCCAGCAGCGAAAGTCCTGGAAACACCATATATTTT

D gene: NA
V gene: TRBV11-3
clone size: NA
J gene: TRBJ2-3
CDR3 protein: CASSSDGSTDTQYF
CDR3 DNA: TGTGCCAGCAGCTCAGACGGGTCCACAGATACGCAGTATTTT

D gene: NA
V gene: TRBV14
clone size: few
J gene: TRBJ1-2
CDR3 protein: CASSQDIVGGYTF
CDR3 DNA: TGTGCCAGCAGCCAAGATATCGTGGGCGGCTACACCTTC

D gene: NA
V gene: TRBV20-1
clone size: few
J gene: TRBJ2-1
CDR3 protein: CSARGAGANEQFF
CDR3 DNA: TGCAGTGCTAGAGGGGCCGGGGCCAATGAGCAGTTCTTC

D gene: TRBD2
V gene: TRBV7-8
clone size: few
J gene: TRBJ2-7
CDR3 protein: CASRPGLSYEQYF
CDR3 DNA: TGTGCCAGCAGACCGGGACTAAGCTACGAGCAGTACTTC

D gene: TRBD1
V gene: TRBV12-3/TRBV12-4
clone size: many
J gene: TRBJ2-3
CDR3 protein: CASSVGQPTATQYF
CDR3 DNA: TGTGCCAGCAGTGTGGGACAGCCCACTGCGACGCAGTATTTT

D gene: TRBD1
V gene: TRBV5-1
clone size: many
J gene: TRBJ2-1
CDR3 protein: CASSGRQGHEQFF
CDR3 DNA: TGCGCCAGCAGCGGAAGACAGGGGCATGAGCAGTTCTTC

D gene: TRBD2
V gene: TRBV28
clone size: NA
J gene: TRBJ2-5
CDR3 protein: CASSFQAGNQETQYF
CDR3 DNA: TGTGCCAGCAGTTTTCAAGCGGGGAACCAAGAGACCCAGTACTTC

D gene: TRBD1
V gene: TRBV29-1
clone size: NA
J gene: TRBJ2-7
CDR3 protein: CSVERGQNEQYF
CDR3 DNA: TGCAGCGTTGAGAGGGGGCAAAACGAGCAGTACTTC

D gene: TRBD2
V gene: TRBV5-1
clone size: few
J gene: TRBJ2-2
CDR3 protein: CASSPAASGTGELFF
CDR3 DNA: TGCGCCAGCAGCCCGGCGGCTAGCGGGACCGGGGAGCTGTTTTTT

D gene: NA
V gene: TRBV13
clone size: NA
J gene: TRBJ2-6
CDR3 protein: CASSHAGGGSGANVLTF
CDR3 DNA: TGTGCCAGCAGCCATGCCGGAGGGGGCTCTGGGGCCAACGTCCTGACTTTC

D gene: NA
V gene: TRBV12-3/TRBV12-4
clone size: few
J gene: TRBJ1-2
CDR3 protein: CASSFSIHGYTF
CDR3 DNA: TGTGCCAGCAGTTTTTCTATTCATGGCTACACCTTC

D gene: NA
V gene: TRBV11-1
clone size: NA
J gene: TRBJ2-7
CDR3 protein: CASSSRTSPYEQYF
CDR3 DNA: TGTGCCAGCAGCTCCCGGACTTCCCCCTACGAGCAGTACTTC

D gene: NA
V gene: TRBV29-1
clone size: NA
J gene: TRBJ1-4
CDR3 protein: CSARDGNEKLFF
CDR3 DNA: TGCAGCGCTCGGGACGGGAATGAAAAACTGTTTTTT

D gene: NA
V gene: TRBV5-5
clone size: few
J gene: TRBJ2-7
CDR3 protein: CASSKIDVTYEQYF
CDR3 DNA: TGTGCCAGCAGCAAGATAGATGTAACCTACGAGCAGTACTTC

D gene: TRBD2
V gene: TRBV5-1
clone size: few
J gene: TRBJ2-1
CDR3 protein: CASGSGRANDEQFF
CDR3 DNA: TGCGCCAGCGGAAGCGGGAGGGCCAACGATGAGCAGTTCTTC

D gene: NA
V gene: TRBV11-1
clone size: many
J gene: TRBJ2-1
CDR3 protein: CASSIALGWGRIVSYNEQFF
CDR3 DNA: TGTGCCAGCAGCATTGCCCTTGGGTGGGGCCGAATTGTCTCCTACAATGAGCAGTTCTTC

D gene: TRBD2
V gene: TRBV12-3/TRBV12-4
clone size: many
J gene: TRBJ2-1
CDR3 protein: CASSTRTSGFSYNEQFF
CDR3 DNA: TGTGCCAGCAGTACCAGGACTAGCGGGTTCTCCTACAATGAGCAGTTCTTC

D gene: NA
V gene: TRBV2
clone size: few
J gene: TRBJ1-1
CDR3 protein: CASSEAMNTEAFF
CDR3 DNA: TGTGCCAGCAGTGAAGCTATGAACACTGAAGCTTTCTTT